A selection of T cell receptor beta chains follows, all from one sample in a study of T cell responses to AZD1222 COVID-19 vaccine. Clones were sequenced by immunoSEQ multiplex PCR, and TCRdb holds only the in-frame ones, with some missing. Of some 98,000 clones in the sample, about nine tenths are singletons; the top ten hold approximately 15%. The material was peripheral blood, obtained 28 days after the second AZD1222 dose. Every receptor here comes from an adult who received the AZD1222 COVID-19 vaccine. Both conserved end residues are part of each CDR3. A D gene is named only where the DNA matches it firmly. Rows may omit the clone size; those that give it use once, few, many or a size class.

d_call	j_call	v_call	clone_size	cdr3_nt	cdr3_aa
.	TRBJ2-7	TRBV5-1	.	TGCGCCAGCAGCTTGTATGGGACATGGGACGAGCAGTACTTC	CASSLYGTWDEQYF
TRBD1	TRBJ2-7	TRBV27	.	TGTGCCAGCAGTTTAGACAGGGGGCTTGAGCAGTACTTC	CASSLDRGLEQYF
.	TRBJ2-7	TRBV21-1	.	TGTGCCAGCAGGACAGGGAATGAGCAGTACTTC	CASRTGNEQYF
.	TRBJ1-3	TRBV6-5	.	TGTGCCAGCAGGCCCCCAATCTCTGGAAACACCATATATTTT	CASRPPISGNTIYF
.	TRBJ1-5	TRBV7-8	.	TGTGCCAGCAGCTTGTTTGGACAGAGCAATCAGCCCCAGCATTTT	CASSLFGQSNQPQHF
.	TRBJ1-1	TRBV19	.	TGTGCCAGTAGTATAGTTCCGACGAACACTGAAGCTTTCTTT	CASSIVPTNTEAFF
.	TRBJ1-4	TRBV30	.	TGTGCCTGGAGCAATTCGGGGGACACTAATGAAAAACTGTTTTTT	CAWSNSGDTNEKLFF
TRBD2	TRBJ2-1	TRBV29-1	.	TGCAGCGCCCCCGCCGGACTAGCGGGAGATTCCTACAATGAGCAGTTCTTC	CSAPAGLAGDSYNEQFF
.	TRBJ1-2	TRBV12-3/TRBV12-4	.	TGTGCCAGCAGTAACATAAACTATGGCTACACCTTC	CASSNINYGYTF
.	TRBJ1-2	TRBV30	once	TGTGCCTGGAGTTTTGAGGAGGCACTAAATGGCTACACCTTC	CAWSFEEALNGYTF
.	TRBJ2-7	TRBV5-4	.	TGTGCCAGCAGCTTGATAGGGAACTCCTACGAGCAGTACTTC	CASSLIGNSYEQYF
TRBD2	TRBJ2-7	TRBV27	.	TGTGCCAGCAGTTTATCGTTTGCGGGAGGGTTCTACGAGCAGTACTTC	CASSLSFAGGFYEQYF
.	TRBJ1-2	TRBV30	.	TGTGCCTGGAGTGTACTAGAAGTGGGAGGCTACACCTTC	CAWSVLEVGGYTF
TRBD2	TRBJ2-1	TRBV4-1	.	TGCGCCAGCAGCCACCGACCAGGGACTAGCGGGAGGTTTTACAATGAGCAGTTCTTC	CASSHRPGTSGRFYNEQFF
.	TRBJ1-5	TRBV20-1	once	TGCAGTGCTAGTGGGGAAACAGGGATTCAGCCCCAGCATTTT	CSASGETGIQPQHF
TRBD2	TRBJ2-1	TRBV4-1	.	TGCGCCAGCAGTCCTCCGGGACTAGCGGATACCTACAATGAGCAGTTCTTC	CASSPPGLADTYNEQFF
.	TRBJ1-5	TRBV30	.	TGTGCCTGGAGTGTGAGGCAGGGACTGAATCAGCCCCAGCATTTT	CAWSVRQGLNQPQHF
.	TRBJ1-2	TRBV5-1	.	TGCGCCAGCAGCCAAAGACTTAGGGCTGCAAGGGATGGCTACACCTTC	CASSQRLRAARDGYTF
TRBD1	TRBJ1-1	TRBV4-1	.	TGCGCCAGCAGCCAGGCACAGGGACAGGCGAACACTGAAGCTTTCTTT	CASSQAQGQANTEAFF
.	TRBJ2-7	TRBV15	.	TGTGCCACCAGCAGAGAGGCTCAAAGATCCTACGAGCAGTACTTC	CATSREAQRSYEQYF
.	TRBJ2-5	TRBV15	.	TGTGCCACCAGCAGAGATTTTTCCCCCGCGGAGACCCAGTACTTC	CATSRDFSPAETQYF
TRBD1	TRBJ2-7	TRBV18	once	TGTGCCAGCTCAGCGACAGGGGCCTCCTACGAGCAGTACTTC	CASSATGASYEQYF
.	TRBJ1-1	TRBV2	.	TGTGCCAGCGCCGCATTACAGGTGAACACTGAAGCTTTCTTT	CASAALQVNTEAFF
TRBD2	TRBJ2-2	TRBV9	.	TGTGCCAGCAGCACTAGCGGGAGGACCGGGGAGCTGTTTTTT	CASSTSGRTGELFF
.	TRBJ1-5	TRBV11-2	.	TGTGCCAGCAGCTTAGATCGGGGGCAGCCCCAGCATTTT	CASSLDRGQPQHF
TRBD1	TRBJ1-4	TRBV6-5	.	TGTGCCAGCAGGGGGACAGGGAATGAAAAACTGTTTTTT	CASRGTGNEKLFF
TRBD2	TRBJ2-2	TRBV7-8	.	TGTGCCAGCAAAGGACTAGCGGGATTCACCGGGGAGCTGTTTTTT	CASKGLAGFTGELFF
.	TRBJ2-7	TRBV14	.	TGTGCCAGCAGCCACTTCTCCGAGCAGTACTTC	CASSHFSEQYF
TRBD1	TRBJ2-7	TRBV12-5	.	TGTGCTAGTGGTTTGACTGGGTCTGGGACAGAAAAGAGCTACGAGCAGTACTTC	CASGLTGSGTEKSYEQYF
.	TRBJ2-3	TRBV27	once	TGTGCCAGTAAAACAGGTTCTAGCACAGATACGCAGTATTTT	CASKTGSSTDTQYF
TRBD2	TRBJ2-1	TRBV6-2/TRBV6-3	once	TGTGCCAGCAGTCCCGGGACTAGCGGGAGAGATGAGCAGTTCTTC	CASSPGTSGRDEQFF
.	TRBJ2-7	TRBV27	.	TGTGCCAGCAGTTTAAGGTTCCAGTCAGGGTTTTTCTACGAGCAGTACTTC	CASSLRFQSGFFYEQYF
.	TRBJ1-5	TRBV19	once	TGTGCCAGTAGTCTTGGGTCGCAAAATAGCAATCAGCCCCAGCATTTT	CASSLGSQNSNQPQHF
.	TRBJ2-7	TRBV3-1/TRBV3-2	.	TGTGCCAGCACCGGGGCAGGGAAGGGCTCCTACGAGCAGTACTTC	CASTGAGKGSYEQYF
TRBD2	TRBJ2-3	TRBV4-2	.	TGTGCCAGCAGCCACGTTGGGACGACTAGCGGAGGAACGCACACAGATACGCAGTATTTT	CASSHVGTTSGGTHTDTQYF
.	TRBJ1-4	TRBV19	.	TGTGCCAGTAGTATTATCGGCCAGCCTAATGAAAAACTGTTTTTT	CASSIIGQPNEKLFF
TRBD2	TRBJ2-7	TRBV27	.	TGTGCCAGCAGTCAACGGGGGGAGGGCCGTTGGTCCTACGAGCAGTACTTC	CASSQRGEGRWSYEQYF
.	TRBJ2-1	TRBV11-2	.	TGTGCCAGCAGCTCCGGGTTACGTCGGAATGAGCAGTTCTTC	CASSSGLRRNEQFF
.	TRBJ2-7	TRBV5-1	.	TGCGCCAGCAGCGCAAGCGGGCTCACCTACGAGCAGTACTTC	CASSASGLTYEQYF
.	TRBJ2-5	TRBV18	.	TGTGCCAGCTCACAAATGGAGGGCAACCAAGAGACCCAGTACTTC	CASSQMEGNQETQYF
TRBD1	TRBJ2-7	TRBV6-5	.	TGTGCCAGCAGTTCTTCACGGACAGGGGGCTTAGTCGAGCAGTACTTC	CASSSSRTGGLVEQYF
.	TRBJ1-1	TRBV9	once	TGTGCCAGCAGCGTAGAATTGTCGGGGGCCAGCACTGAAGCTTTCTTT	CASSVELSGASTEAFF
.	TRBJ1-1	TRBV7-5	.	TGTGTCAGAAGCTTACCGCGTTTTTGGTTTGAGGACACTGAAGCTTTCTTT	CVRSLPRFWFEDTEAFF
.	TRBJ1-1	TRBV3-1/TRBV3-2	.	TGTGCCAGCAGCCAAGAAAGGGGGGCGGGTGTGAACACTGAAGCTTTCTTT	CASSQERGAGVNTEAFF
.	TRBJ2-3	TRBV2	.	TGTGCCAGCACTCAAGGACTGGTTTTTACAGATACGCAGTATTTT	CASTQGLVFTDTQYF
TRBD1	TRBJ1-1	TRBV16	.	TGTGCCAGCAGCCTCCTGACAGGGACTGAAGCTTTCTTT	CASSLLTGTEAFF
.	TRBJ2-2	TRBV19	.	TGTGCCAGTAGTATATTCAGCTCTTACACCGGGGAGCTGTTTTTT	CASSIFSSYTGELFF
TRBD1	TRBJ1-1	TRBV6-6	.	TGTGCCAGCAGTGGTTTGACAGGGGTCACTGAAGCTTTCTTT	CASSGLTGVTEAFF
.	TRBJ1-2	TRBV28	.	TGTGCCAGCAGTTTATACGGGGGCAACTATGGCTACACCTTC	CASSLYGGNYGYTF
.	TRBJ2-7	TRBV29-1	once	TGCAGCGCCCAAGCAGGGCCTGGCTACGAGCAGTACTTC	CSAQAGPGYEQYF
.	TRBJ2-4	TRBV11-2	.	TGTGCCAGCAGGGGCCCTAGGCCCGGGGCCAAAAACATTCAGTACTTC	CASRGPRPGAKNIQYF
TRBD2	TRBJ2-2	TRBV4-2	.	TGTGCCAGCAGCCAAGTACAGGGACTAGGTTCCGGGGAGCTGTTTTTT	CASSQVQGLGSGELFF
.	TRBJ1-3	TRBV12-3/TRBV12-4	.	TGTGCCAGCACCCCCCCCGGTGCGACCATATATTTT	CASTPPGATIYF
.	TRBJ1-1	TRBV19	.	TGTGCCAGTACCGCGGACGGGGGTGAGCAGATGAACACTGAAGCTTTCTTT	CASTADGGEQMNTEAFF
.	TRBJ2-1	TRBV18	.	TGTGCCAGCTCACTCACGAAACAGGGCAATGAGCAGTTCTTC	CASSLTKQGNEQFF
.	TRBJ2-7	TRBV7-2	.	TGTGCCAGCAGCACCGGGCGGGGTGAATACGAGCAGTACTTC	CASSTGRGEYEQYF
.	TRBJ1-2	TRBV7-2	.	TGTGCCAGCAGCCAAAGTCCGGGGGATACAGGGCCTCATGGCTACACCTTC	CASSQSPGDTGPHGYTF